Listed below are T cell receptor beta chains from one sample, sequenced in a study of blood T cell repertoires in COVID-19. The table came from immunoSEQ multiplex PCR; TCRdb's copy has only in-frame clones and leaves some out. The sample includes about 250,000 clones, approximately 88% of them seen just once. The sequenced sample consisted of peripheral blood. These receptors all stem from a woman aged 40 to 50 who had recovered from COVID-19. The CDR3 runs from the conserved cysteine through the conserved F or W. Fields, in order: V gene, clone size, D gene, J gene, CDR3 DNA, CDR3 protein. D genes are given only for firm matches. Clone size is shown for a subset of rows, as once, few, many or a class of expanded clone.

>TRBV3-1/TRBV3-2|NA|NA|TRBJ1-2
TGTGCCAGCAGTCGGGCAGGGAGGGAGGACACCTTC
CASSRAGREDTF
>TRBV13|NA|TRBD2|TRBJ2-7
TGTGCCAGCAGCGGGGGACTAGCGGGAGAGGACGAGCAGTACTTC
CASSGGLAGEDEQYF
>TRBV6-5|NA|TRBD2|TRBJ2-1
TGTGCCAGTCGACTAGCGGGAAACAATGAGCAGTTCTTC
CASRLAGNNEQFF
>TRBV5-4|NA|TRBD2|TRBJ2-3
TGTGCCAGCAGCTCGACCGGGACTAGCTTTGGAGATACGCAGTATTTT
CASSSTGTSFGDTQYF
>TRBV30|NA|TRBD1|TRBJ2-1
TGTGCCTGGAACCGGGACAGTCTTTCTGGGGAGCAGTTCTTC
CAWNRDSLSGEQFF
>TRBV28|NA|TRBD2|TRBJ2-3
TGTGCCAGAAAGATAGCGGGAGACGACGGCACAGATACGCAGTATTTT
CARKIAGDDGTDTQYF
>TRBV27|NA|TRBD2|TRBJ2-7
TGTGCCAGCAGTGCCCCATGGACTAGTCCCTACGAGCAGTACTTC
CASSAPWTSPYEQYF
>TRBV25-1|once|TRBD2|TRBJ2-1
TGTGCCAGCAGTGGGGTTACTAGCGGGAGAAACAATGAGCAGTTCTTC
CASSGVTSGRNNEQFF
>TRBV7-9|NA|TRBD2|TRBJ2-7
TGTGCCAGCAGCGAAACGACTAGCGAGAGGTACGAGCAGTACTTC
CASSETTSERYEQYF
>TRBV4-1|NA|TRBD1|TRBJ2-7
TGCGCCAGCAGCCAGGGACAGGGTACCCACGAGCAGTACTTC
CASSQGQGTHEQYF
>TRBV7-9|once|NA|TRBJ1-3
TGTGCCAGCAGCTCCTCTTCAGGGCTTATAGGTGGAAACACCATATATTTT
CASSSSSGLIGGNTIYF
>TRBV18|NA|NA|TRBJ2-1
TGTGCCAGCTCACTAACCGGGGTCTACAATGAGCAGTTCTTC
CASSLTGVYNEQFF
>TRBV19|NA|TRBD1|TRBJ1-1
TGTGCCAGTAGTGGACAGGGCGCTGAAGCTTTCTTT
CASSGQGAEAFF
>TRBV6-1|NA|NA|TRBJ2-3
TGTGCCAGCAGTGAACTGTCTAGCAGGCCCACAGATACGCAGTATTTT
CASSELSSRPTDTQYF
>TRBV2|NA|NA|TRBJ2-7
TGTGCCAGCAGTCGACAGGAAGGACTCTACGAGCAGTACTTC
CASSRQEGLYEQYF
>TRBV2|NA|TRBD1|TRBJ1-1
TGTGCCAGCAGTGAAAGACCGACAGGGATCATGAACACTGAAGCTTTCTTT
CASSERPTGIMNTEAFF
>TRBV14|NA|TRBD2|TRBJ2-7
TGTGCCAGCAGCCACCAGGGAGGGTACGAGCAGTACTTC
CASSHQGGYEQYF
>TRBV9|NA|TRBD2|TRBJ2-2
TGTGCCAGCAGCGAACGACTAGCGGGGAACACCGGGGAGCTGTTTTTT
CASSERLAGNTGELFF
>TRBV2|NA|NA|TRBJ1-5
TGTGCCAGCAGTCCTGAACTCTTTGAGGTTAGCAATCAGCCCCAGCATTTT
CASSPELFEVSNQPQHF
>TRBV18|NA|TRBD1|TRBJ2-5
TGTGCCAGCTCACTGACCGGGACAGACCAAGAGACCCAGTACTTC
CASSLTGTDQETQYF
>TRBV27|once|NA|TRBJ1-2
TGTGCCAGCAGTCTTTCTTCCGGGACACTCCTCTATGGCTACACCTTC
CASSLSSGTLLYGYTF
>TRBV9|NA|TRBD2|TRBJ2-1
TGTGCCAGCAGCGTAGCTATGGGCGGGAGGGTGAATGAGCAGTTCTTC
CASSVAMGGRVNEQFF
>TRBV7-9|NA|TRBD1|TRBJ2-7
TGTGCCAGCAGCTCGGAGGACAGGGGGTACTACGAGCAGTACTTC
CASSSEDRGYYEQYF
>TRBV7-9|NA|NA|TRBJ2-4
TGTGCCAGCAGCTTAAACTCAGGGGCCTACATTCAGTACTTC
CASSLNSGAYIQYF
>TRBV5-1|few|NA|TRBJ2-2
TGCGCCAGCAGCTCCCCCGGGAGCGGGGAGCTGTTTTTT
CASSSPGSGELFF
>TRBV3-1/TRBV3-2|NA|NA|TRBJ1-5
TGTGCCAGCAGCCAAGATGGGTTGGGGAGCGGGGAGCAGCCCCAGCATTTT
CASSQDGLGSGEQPQHF
>TRBV5-4|once|NA|TRBJ2-1
TGTGCCAGCAGCCTGGACGAGAACAATGAGCAGTTCTTC
CASSLDENNEQFF
>TRBV20-1|NA|NA|TRBJ2-7
TGCAGTGCTAGAAACGGGAACGAGCAGTACTTC
CSARNGNEQYF
>TRBV10-3|NA|TRBD2|TRBJ2-7
TGTGCCATCAGTGGGACTAGCGGTCAGAACGAGCAGTACTTC
CAISGTSGQNEQYF
>TRBV6-1|NA|TRBD1|TRBJ1-1
TGTGCCAGCAGTGAAGGGGGGGACAGTGAAGCTTTCTTT
CASSEGGDSEAFF